The subject of this entry is one T cell receptor (beta chain). This sample stems from a study of blood T cell repertoires in COVID-19. Study details: Specimens from acute and convalescent COVID-19 originated in the United States, Italy and Spain. The analysed material was cDNA or gDNA that came from T cells, B-cell-depleted T cells, or PBMCs.

Study processing details: Quantification of nucleated cells was approximated via reference gene primer amplification. Sequenced by immunoSEQ multiplex PCR; TCRdb stores in-frame clones only, minus some. Clonal size and the V and J genes are those of that table, whereas D and trimming came from the DNA. The sample carries 250,000 to 300,000 clones, about 91% recorded once. This CDR3 contains 13 residues. V dropped 2 bases and J dropped 4 bases, with 8 bases sitting between them. Germline values: CDR1 KGHDR, CDR2 SFDVKD. Sequencing was done on a sample of peripheral blood. The TCR comes from a woman aged 55 to 70 with acute or convalescent COVID-19. The rearrangement joins TRBV24-1 to TRBJ2-7; maybe TRBD1 (5 bases). In nucleotides, the CDR3 is TGTGCCACCAGTGATTCCACAGGTTACGAGCAGTACTTC. It specifies CATSDSTGYEQYF.